What follows describes a single T cell receptor beta chain. This sample was taken from a study of OX40 agonist ivuxolimab in advanced cancers. Study details: The patients' treatment was ivuxolimab, an agonistic anti-OX40 (CD134) antibody. A diagnosis of hepatocellular carcinoma, melanoma, renal cell or head and neck cancer was present in dose-escalation patients.

Repertoires were generated with immunoSEQ multiplex PCR, while TCRdb's copy carries only in-frame clones and drops some. The table shows about 100,000 clones, with about nine tenths occurring only once. V lost 6 bases, J lost 2 bases, and 9 bases lay in between. The germline gives CDR1 MNHEY, CDR2 SVGAGI. The CDR3 has 13 amino acids. The clonotype was recovered from an adult with an advanced solid tumor such as melanoma, head and neck, liver or kidney cancer. The sample was CD4+ or CD8+ T cells sorted from blood, taken in a trial of the OX40 agonist ivuxolimab. The gene calls are TRBV6-5 and TRBJ2-3, with D possibly being TRBD2 (6 bases). The CDR3 loop is CASRRDLTDTQYF. DNA of the CDR3: TGTGCCAGCAGGCGGGATCTCACAGATACGCAGTATTTT.